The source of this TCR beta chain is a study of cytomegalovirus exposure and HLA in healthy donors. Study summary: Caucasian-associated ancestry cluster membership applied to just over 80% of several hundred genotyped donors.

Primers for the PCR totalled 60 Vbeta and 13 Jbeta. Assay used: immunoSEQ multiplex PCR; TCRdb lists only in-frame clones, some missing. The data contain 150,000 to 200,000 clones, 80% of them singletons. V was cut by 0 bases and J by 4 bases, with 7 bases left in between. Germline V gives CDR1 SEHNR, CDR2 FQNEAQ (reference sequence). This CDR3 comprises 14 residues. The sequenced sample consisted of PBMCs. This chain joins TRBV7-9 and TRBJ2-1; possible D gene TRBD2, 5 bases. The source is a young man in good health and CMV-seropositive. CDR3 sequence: CASSLASEYNEQFF. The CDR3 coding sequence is TGTGCCAGCAGCTTAGCTAGCGAGTACAATGAGCAGTTCTTC.